The clone carrying this TCR beta chain was seen more than once but under ten times. The antigen is undetermined. Aged 18 to 65, the patients had hyperthyroidism that was newly diagnosed and had lasted under 2 months. Germline CDR1 and CDR2: SGHTS and YDEGEE. CDR3 length equals 16 residues. The V gene lost 0 bases and the J gene lost 0 bases, with 13 bases spanning the gap. This specimen comes from a study of T cells in Graves' hyperthyroidism and ophthalmopathy. The study's findings and limits: Progression to ophthalmopathy was predicted a median of approximately 6.4 months early. Stable hyperthyroidism and ophthalmopathy were separated using 13 V-J signatures.

Amplification of TCR beta CDR3 regions used RNA as the template. Primed by the HTBI set, a first-round RT-PCR was run on the TCR CDR3. MiXCR was run by TCRdb on the multiplex PCR reads, yielding one entry per CDR3 protein. This sample has 600,000 or so distinct CDR3 sequences, with about 16% found just once. The sample was blood. The chain uses TRBV5-8 and TRBJ2-7; tentative D call: TRBD2 (6 bases). The receptor's source is a woman aged 25 to 39 with Graves' hyperthyroidism. For the CDR3, the DNA is TGTGCCAGCAGCTTGGACGGGGAGGCCAGCTCCTACGAGCAGTACTTC. This gives the protein CASSLDGEASSYEQYF.